These 3 T cell receptor beta chains were sequenced from one sample in a study of blood T cell repertoires in COVID-19. Sequencing used immunoSEQ multiplex PCR; TCRdb keeps in-frame clones, though not all of them. The sample includes 62,000 or so clones, approximately 78% of them seen just once. The sequenced sample was PBMCs or T cells enriched from blood (not recorded which). The receptors here all came from a woman in her thirties or forties with acute COVID-19.

The rearrangement joins TRBV2 to TRBJ2-1; TRBD2 matches at 9 bases. Germline values: CDR1 SNHLY, CDR2 FYNNEI. J gave up 6 bases and V 6 bases, and 9 bases lay outside the gene matches. The CDR3 runs to 15 residues. The CDR3 sequence is CASRAGLAGSNEQFF. CDR3 nucleotides: TGTGCCAGCAGGGCGGGGCTAGCGGGGTCCAATGAGCAGTTCTTC.

On this clone: The same CDR3 can be traced to other DNA sequences in this sample. The chain is built from TRBV11-2 and TRBJ2-3, with D possibly being TRBD1 (5 bases). The CDR3 loop spans 13 amino acids. Germline values: CDR1 SGHAT, CDR2 FQNNGV. V lost 1 base, J lost 4 bases, and 6 bases lay in between. The CDR3 DNA is TGTGCCAGCAGCTTAGCAGGGCCAGATACGCAGTATTTT. It is translated as CASSLAGPDTQYF.

Only one count was recorded for this clone. V usage is TRBV12-3 or TRBV12-4 and J usage is TRBJ1-2; TRBD1 matches at 8 bases. This CDR3 comprises 13 residues. After removal of 3 bases from V and 6 bases from J, the junction contained 3 bases not matched to a gene. The CDR3 region is CASSFHRGNGYTF. For the CDR3, the DNA is TGTGCCAGCAGTTTCCACAGGGGGAATGGCTACACCTTC.